This T cell receptor beta chain was observed in a study of long-term antiretroviral therapy in people with HIV. The overall study: Samples from the earliest time points predate the 2015 immediate-ART recommendation by about a decade.

This clone was found once. Its matching antigen is unknown. Overall study findings and caveats: Adherence to ART, viral resistance and therapy changes lacked any data. Clones expanded before ART dominated the repertoire at all time points. Post-ART samples showed increased diversity that remained below transplant donor control levels.

V lost 1 base and J lost 2; bases outside the gene matches: 2. The CDR3 is 14 residues long. In germline, CDR1 is SQVTM, CDR2 ANQGSEA. The immunoSEQ assay was v3.0, run at survey level. The protocol was immunoSEQ multiplex PCR, while the TCRdb copy is restricted to in-frame clones and leaves out a portion. Here the sample spans under 15,000 clones, 88% being singletons. This TCR derives from a middle-aged man with HIV. Sequences were derived from unsorted PBMCs, sampled 6.2 years after starting antiretroviral therapy. The chain joins TRBV29-1 to TRBJ2-1; 7 positions match TRBD1. The CDR3 reads CSVEGRGPYNEQFF. Here the CDR3 DNA reads TGCAGCGTTGAAGGAAGGGGGCCCTACAATGAGCAGTTCTTC.